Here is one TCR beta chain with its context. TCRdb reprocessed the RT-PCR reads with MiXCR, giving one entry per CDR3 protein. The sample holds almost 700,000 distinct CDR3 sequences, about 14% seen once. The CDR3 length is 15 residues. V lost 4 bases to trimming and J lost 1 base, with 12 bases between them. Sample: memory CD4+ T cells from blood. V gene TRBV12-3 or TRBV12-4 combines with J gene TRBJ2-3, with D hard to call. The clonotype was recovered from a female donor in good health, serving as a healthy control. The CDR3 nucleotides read TGTGCCAGCAGTTCCACGGCATTGGGCACAGATACGCAGTATTTT. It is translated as CASSSTALGTDTQYF.